Below, one TCR beta chain is given with its context. Its matching antigen is unknown. This table comes from immunoSEQ multiplex PCR, and its TCRdb copy is limited to in-frame clones, with some not included. The sample lists 120,000 or so clones; around nine tenths were seen once. The time point here: blood 2 weeks post-SBRT. Stated treatment: 15 Gy SBRT to primary tumor, nephrectomy 4 weeks later. After SBRT, blood was collected at 2 and 4 weeks, plus baseline. This entry belongs to a study of radiation and T cells in renal cell carcinoma. The CDR3 spans 15 residues. Germline CDR1 MDHEN, CDR2 SYDVKM. Trimming at V came to 6 bases and at J to 0 bases, leaving 8 bases not matched to a gene. General study points: Top tumor clonotypes rose in blood 2 weeks post-radiation, then contracted.

The sequenced sample was blood, obtained from a patient whose treatment included radiotherapy and nephrectomy. This chain connects TRBV28 to TRBJ2-7; 7 bases agree with TRBD1. The clonotype originates from a woman aged 65 to 85 with renal cell carcinoma. The CDR3 coding sequence is TGTGCCAGCAGAATGTGGACAGGCAGCTCCTACGAGCAGTACTTC. Its protein product is CASRMWTGSSYEQYF.